This TCR beta chain was profiled in a study of T cells in Graves' hyperthyroidism and ophthalmopathy. TCR beta CDR3 regions were amplified from RNA transcripts. RT-PCR in the first round (using the HTBI primer set) targeted the TCR CDR3. TCRdb ran MiXCR on the multiplex PCR reads and lists one entry per CDR3 protein. Among about 380,000 distinct CDR3 sequences listed, roughly 14% were seen once. The length of the CDR3 is 15 residues. Germline V gene sequence: CDR1 SNHLY, CDR2 FYNNEI. The V gene lost 6 bases and the J gene lost 3 bases, with 14 bases spanning the gap. The sample holds many counts of this clonotype.

The clonotype comes from a woman in her 30s with Graves' ophthalmopathy. Source material: blood. J is TRBJ2-2 and V is TRBV2; D is uncertain. In nucleotides, the CDR3 is TGTGCCAGCAGGAGAGACAAGTTACACACCGGGGAGCTGTTTTTT. Protein product: CASRRDKLHTGELFF.